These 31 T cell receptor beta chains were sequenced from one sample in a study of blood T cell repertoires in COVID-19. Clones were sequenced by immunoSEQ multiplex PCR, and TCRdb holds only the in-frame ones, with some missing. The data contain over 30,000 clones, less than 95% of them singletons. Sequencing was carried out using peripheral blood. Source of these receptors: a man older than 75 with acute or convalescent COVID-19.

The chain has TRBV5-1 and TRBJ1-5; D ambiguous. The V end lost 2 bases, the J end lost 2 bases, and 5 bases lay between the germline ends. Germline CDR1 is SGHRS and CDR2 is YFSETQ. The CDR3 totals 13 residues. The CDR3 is CASSLTGNQPQHF. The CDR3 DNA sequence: TGCGCCAGCAGCTTAACAGGCAATCAGCCCCAGCATTTT.

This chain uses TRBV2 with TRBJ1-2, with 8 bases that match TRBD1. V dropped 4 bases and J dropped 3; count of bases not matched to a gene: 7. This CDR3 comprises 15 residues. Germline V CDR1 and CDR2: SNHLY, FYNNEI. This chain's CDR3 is CASSVRQGSYYGYTF. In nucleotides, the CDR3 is TGTGCCAGCAGTGTACGACAGGGGTCCTACTATGGCTACACCTTC.

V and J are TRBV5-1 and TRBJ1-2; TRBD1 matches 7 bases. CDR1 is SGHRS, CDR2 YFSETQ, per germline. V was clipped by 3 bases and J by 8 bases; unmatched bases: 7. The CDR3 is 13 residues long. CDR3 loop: CASSYTGAGGYTF. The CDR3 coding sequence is TGCGCCAGCAGCTACACAGGGGCGGGCGGCTACACCTTC.

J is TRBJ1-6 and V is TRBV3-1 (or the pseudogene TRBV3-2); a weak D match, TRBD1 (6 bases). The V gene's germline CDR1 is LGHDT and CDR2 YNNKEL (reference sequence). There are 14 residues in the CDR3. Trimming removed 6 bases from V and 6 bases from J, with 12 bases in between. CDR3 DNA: TGTGCCAGCAGGCACAGGGCTCTTAATTCACCCCTCCACTTT. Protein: CASRHRALNSPLHF.

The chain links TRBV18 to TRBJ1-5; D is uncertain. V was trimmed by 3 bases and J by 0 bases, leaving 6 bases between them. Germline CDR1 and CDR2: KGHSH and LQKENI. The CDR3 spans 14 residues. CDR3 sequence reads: CASSPSDSNQPQHF. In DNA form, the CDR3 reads TGTGCCAGCTCACCGAGCGATAGCAATCAGCCCCAGCATTTT.

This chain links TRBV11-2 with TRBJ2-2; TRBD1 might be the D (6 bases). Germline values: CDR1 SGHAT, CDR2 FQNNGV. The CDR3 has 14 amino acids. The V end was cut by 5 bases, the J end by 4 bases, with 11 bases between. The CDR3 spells CASSQTGGTGELFF. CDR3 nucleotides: TGTGCCAGCAGCCAGACAGGAGGCACCGGGGAGCTGTTTTTT. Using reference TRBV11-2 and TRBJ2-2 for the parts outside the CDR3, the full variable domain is EAGVAQSPRYKIIEKRQSVAFWCNPISGHATLYWYQQILGQGPKLLIQFQNNGVVDDSQLPKDRFSAERLKGVDSTLKIQPAKLEDSAVYLCASSQTGGTGELFFGEGSRLTVL.

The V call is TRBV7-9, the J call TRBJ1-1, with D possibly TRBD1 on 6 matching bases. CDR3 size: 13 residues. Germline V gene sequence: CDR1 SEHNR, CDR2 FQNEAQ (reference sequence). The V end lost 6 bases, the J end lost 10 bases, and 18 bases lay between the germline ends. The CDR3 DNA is TGTGCCAGCAGTAAAGAACAGGGACAAGTAGCTTTCTTT. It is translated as CASSKEQGQVAFF.

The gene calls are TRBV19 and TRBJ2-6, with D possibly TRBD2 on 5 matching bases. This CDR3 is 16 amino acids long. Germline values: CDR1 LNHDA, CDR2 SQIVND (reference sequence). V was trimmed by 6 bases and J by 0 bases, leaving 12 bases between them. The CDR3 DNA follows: TGTGCCAGTAGCAGGCTGGGGAGCTCTGGGGCCAACGTCCTGACTTTC. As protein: CASSRLGSSGANVLTF.

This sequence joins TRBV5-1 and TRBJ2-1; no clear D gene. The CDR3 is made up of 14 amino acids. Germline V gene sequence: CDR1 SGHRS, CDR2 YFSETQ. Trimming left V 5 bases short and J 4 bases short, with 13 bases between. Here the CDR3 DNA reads TGCGCCAGCAGGGAACAGACCCAATACAATGAGCAGTTCTTC. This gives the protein CASREQTQYNEQFF.

This CDR3 reads CASSLPTGGEAFF. The DNA of the CDR3 is TGTGCCAGCAGTTTACCCACAGGGGGTGAAGCTTTCTTT. The chain recombines TRBV27 with TRBJ1-1; TRBD1 matches 8 bases. J gave up 7 bases and V 2 bases, and 3 bases lay outside the gene matches. The germline gives CDR1 MNHEY, CDR2 SMNVEV (reference sequence). The CDR3 runs 13 residues.

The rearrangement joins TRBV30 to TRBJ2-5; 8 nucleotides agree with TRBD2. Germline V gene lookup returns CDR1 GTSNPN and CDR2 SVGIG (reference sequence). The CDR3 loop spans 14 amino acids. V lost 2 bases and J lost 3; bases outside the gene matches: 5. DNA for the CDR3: TGTGCCTGGAGTTATCGGGGGGGAAAAGAGACCCAGTACTTC. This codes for CAWSYRGGKETQYF. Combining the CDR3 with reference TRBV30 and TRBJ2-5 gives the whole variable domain SQTIHQWPATLVQPVGSPLSLECTVEGTSNPNLYWYRQAAGRGLQLLFYSVGIGQISSEVPQNLSASRPQDRQFILSSKKLLLSDSGFYLCAWSYRGGKETQYFGPGTRLLVL.

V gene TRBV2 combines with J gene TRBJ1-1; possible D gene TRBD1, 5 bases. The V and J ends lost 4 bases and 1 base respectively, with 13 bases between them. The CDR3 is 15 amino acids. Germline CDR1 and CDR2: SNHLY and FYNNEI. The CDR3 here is CASSGRGAGNTEAFF. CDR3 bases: TGTGCCAGCAGTGGGAGGGGAGCAGGGAACACTGAAGCTTTCTTT.

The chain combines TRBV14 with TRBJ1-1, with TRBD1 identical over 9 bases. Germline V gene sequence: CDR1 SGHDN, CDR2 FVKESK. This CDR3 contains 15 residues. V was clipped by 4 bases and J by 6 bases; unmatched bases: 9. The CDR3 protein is CASSRLDRGHSEAFF. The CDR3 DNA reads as TGTGCCAGCAGCCGCCTGGACAGGGGACACTCTGAAGCTTTCTTT.

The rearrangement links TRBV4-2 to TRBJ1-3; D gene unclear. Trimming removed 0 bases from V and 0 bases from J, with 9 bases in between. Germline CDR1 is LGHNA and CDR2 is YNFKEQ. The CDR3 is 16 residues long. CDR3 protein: CASSQDYRGSGNTIYF. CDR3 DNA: TGTGCCAGCAGCCAAGATTATCGCGGCTCTGGAAACACCATATATTTT.

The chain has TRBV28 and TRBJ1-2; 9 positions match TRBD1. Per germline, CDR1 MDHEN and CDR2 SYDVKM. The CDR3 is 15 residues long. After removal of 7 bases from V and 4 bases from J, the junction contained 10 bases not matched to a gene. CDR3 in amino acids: CASTTTGGRGYGYTF. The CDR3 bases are TGTGCCAGCACCACCACAGGGGGCCGGGGCTATGGCTACACCTTC.

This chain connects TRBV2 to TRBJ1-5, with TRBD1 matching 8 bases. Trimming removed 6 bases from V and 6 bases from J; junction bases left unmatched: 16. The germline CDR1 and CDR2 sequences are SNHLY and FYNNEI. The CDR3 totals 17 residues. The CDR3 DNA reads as TGTGCCAGCAGGGGACAGGAGGCCCCATTTTTTTCTCAGCCCCAGCATTTT. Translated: CASRGQEAPFFSQPQHF.

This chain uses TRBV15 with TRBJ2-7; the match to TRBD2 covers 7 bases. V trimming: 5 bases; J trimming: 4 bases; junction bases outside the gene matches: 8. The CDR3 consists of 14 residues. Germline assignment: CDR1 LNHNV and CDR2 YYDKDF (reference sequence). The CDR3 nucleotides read TGTGCCACCAGCCTGGCGGGGGTATTTTACGAGCAGTACTTC. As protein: CATSLAGVFYEQYF.

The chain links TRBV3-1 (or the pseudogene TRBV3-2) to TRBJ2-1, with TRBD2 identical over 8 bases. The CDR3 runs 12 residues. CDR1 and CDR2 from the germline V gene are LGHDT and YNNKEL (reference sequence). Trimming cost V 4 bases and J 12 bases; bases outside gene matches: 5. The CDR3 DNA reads TGTGCCAGCAGCCTGCCGGGACTAGGGCAGTTCTTC. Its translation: CASSLPGLGQFF.

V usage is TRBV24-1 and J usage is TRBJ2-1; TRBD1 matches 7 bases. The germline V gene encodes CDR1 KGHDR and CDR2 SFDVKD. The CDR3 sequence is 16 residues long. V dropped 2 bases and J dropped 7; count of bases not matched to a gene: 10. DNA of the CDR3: TGTGCCACCAGTGATTCCCTCAGACAGGGTAAGAATGAGCAGTTCTTC. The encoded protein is CATSDSLRQGKNEQFF.

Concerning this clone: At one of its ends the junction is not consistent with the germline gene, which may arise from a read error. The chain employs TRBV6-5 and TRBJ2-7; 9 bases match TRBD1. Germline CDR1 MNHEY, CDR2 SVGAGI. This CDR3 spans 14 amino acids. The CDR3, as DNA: TGTGCCAGCACCGACAGGGGGGCCTCCCACGAGCAGTACTTC. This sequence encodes CASTDRGASHEQYF.

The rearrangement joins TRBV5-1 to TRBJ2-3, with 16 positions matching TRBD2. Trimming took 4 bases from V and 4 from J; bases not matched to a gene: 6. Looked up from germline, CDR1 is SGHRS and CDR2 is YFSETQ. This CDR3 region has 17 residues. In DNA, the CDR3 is TGCGCCAGCAGCACTGGGACTAGCGGGGGGGTAGCAGATACGCAGTATTTT. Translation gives CASSTGTSGGVADTQYF. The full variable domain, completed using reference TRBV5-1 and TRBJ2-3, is KAGVTQTPRYLIKTRGQQVTLSCSPISGHRSVSWYQQTPGQGLQFLFEYFSETQRNKGNFPGRFSGRQFSNSRSEMNVSTLELGDSALYLCASSTGTSGGVADTQYFGPGTRLTVL.

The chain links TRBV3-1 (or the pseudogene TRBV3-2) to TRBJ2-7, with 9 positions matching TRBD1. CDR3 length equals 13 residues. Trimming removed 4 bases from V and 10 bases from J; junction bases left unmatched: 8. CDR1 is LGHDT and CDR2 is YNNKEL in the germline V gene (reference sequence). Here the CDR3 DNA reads TGTGCCAGCAGCCGGGGACAGGGCTCGGACCAGTACTTC. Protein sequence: CASSRGQGSDQYF.

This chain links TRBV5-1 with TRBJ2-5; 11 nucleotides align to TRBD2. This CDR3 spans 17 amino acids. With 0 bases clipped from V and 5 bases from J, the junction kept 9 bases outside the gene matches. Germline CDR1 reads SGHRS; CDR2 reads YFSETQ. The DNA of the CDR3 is TGCGCCAGCAGCTTGGTACTAGCGGGGGCCGTTGGTGAGACCCAGTACTTC. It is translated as CASSLVLAGAVGETQYF.

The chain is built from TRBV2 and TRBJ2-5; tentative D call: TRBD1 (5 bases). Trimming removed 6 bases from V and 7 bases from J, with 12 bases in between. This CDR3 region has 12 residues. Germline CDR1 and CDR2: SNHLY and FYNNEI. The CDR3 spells CASRLGPGTQYF. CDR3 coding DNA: TGTGCCAGCAGGTTGGGGCCGGGGACCCAGTACTTC.

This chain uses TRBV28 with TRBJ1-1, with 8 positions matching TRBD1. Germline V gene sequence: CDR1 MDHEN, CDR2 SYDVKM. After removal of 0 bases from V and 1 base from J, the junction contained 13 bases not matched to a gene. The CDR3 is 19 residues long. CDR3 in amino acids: CASSLWLSPTGGRNTEAFF. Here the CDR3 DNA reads TGTGCCAGCAGTTTATGGCTCTCACCAACAGGGGGAAGGAACACTGAAGCTTTCTTT. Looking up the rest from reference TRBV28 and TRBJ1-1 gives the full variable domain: DVKVTQSSRYLVKRTGEKVFLECVQDMDHENMFWYRQDPGLGLRLIYFSYDVKMKEKGDIPEGYSVSREKKERFSLILESASTNQTSMYLCASSLWLSPTGGRNTEAFFGQGTRLTVV.

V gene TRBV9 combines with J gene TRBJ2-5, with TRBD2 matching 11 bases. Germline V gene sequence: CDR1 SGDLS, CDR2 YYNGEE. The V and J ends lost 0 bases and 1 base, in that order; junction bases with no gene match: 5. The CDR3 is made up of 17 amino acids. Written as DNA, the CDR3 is TGTGCCAGCAGCGTAGGCCACCTAGCGGGGGGCCAAGAGACCCAGTACTTC. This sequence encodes CASSVGHLAGGQETQYF.

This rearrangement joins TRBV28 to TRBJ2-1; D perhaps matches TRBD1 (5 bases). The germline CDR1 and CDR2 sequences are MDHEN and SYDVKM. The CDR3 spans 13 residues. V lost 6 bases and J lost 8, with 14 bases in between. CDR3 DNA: TGTGCCAGCAGGGGCTCAGGGTTCTATGAGCAGTTCTTC. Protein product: CASRGSGFYEQFF.

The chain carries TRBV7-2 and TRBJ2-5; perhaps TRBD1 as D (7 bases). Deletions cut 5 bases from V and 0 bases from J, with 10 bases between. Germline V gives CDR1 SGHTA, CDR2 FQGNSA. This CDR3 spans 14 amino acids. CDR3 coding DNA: TGTGCCAGCAGCCCAGGGGGGTACCAAGAGACCCAGTACTTC. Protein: CASSPGGYQETQYF.

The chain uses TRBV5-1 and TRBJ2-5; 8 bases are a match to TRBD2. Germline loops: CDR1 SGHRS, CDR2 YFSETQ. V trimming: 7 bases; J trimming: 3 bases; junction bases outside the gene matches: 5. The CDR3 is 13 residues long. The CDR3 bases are TGCGCCAGCTGGCGGGGGGAGAAAGAGACCCAGTACTTC. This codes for CASWRGEKETQYF.

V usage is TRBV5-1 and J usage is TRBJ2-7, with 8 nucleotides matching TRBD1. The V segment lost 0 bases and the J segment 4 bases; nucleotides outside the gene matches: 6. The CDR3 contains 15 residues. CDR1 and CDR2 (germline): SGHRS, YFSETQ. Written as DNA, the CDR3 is TGCGCCAGCAGCTTGGGGCAGGGGACAGGATACGAGCAGTACTTC. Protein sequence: CASSLGQGTGYEQYF.

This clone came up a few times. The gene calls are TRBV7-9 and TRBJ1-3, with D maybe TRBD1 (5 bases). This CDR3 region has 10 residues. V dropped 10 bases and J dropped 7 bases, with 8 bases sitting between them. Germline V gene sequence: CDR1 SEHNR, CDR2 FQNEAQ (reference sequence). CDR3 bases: TGTGCCACCTCAGGGAACACCATATATTTT. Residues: CATSGNTIYF.